This record looks at one T cell receptor beta chain sequence and its context. Germline values: CDR1 SGHAT, CDR2 FQNNGV. The CDR3 is made up of 14 amino acids. Trimming pared 8 bases from V and 8 bases from J, leaving 19 bases between. The sample originates from a study of OX40 agonist ivuxolimab in advanced cancers. Study overall: Those treated in dose escalation had hepatocellular carcinoma, melanoma, renal cell cancer or head and neck cancer.

The table came from immunoSEQ multiplex PCR; TCRdb's copy has only in-frame clones and leaves some out. The table shows 60,000 to 70,000 clones, with roughly 90% occurring only once. This TCR was recovered from an adult with an advanced solid tumor such as melanoma, head and neck, liver or kidney cancer. The starting material was CD4+ or CD8+ T cells sorted from blood, obtained in a trial of the OX40 agonist ivuxolimab. V and J are TRBV11-2 and TRBJ2-1; the D gene is possibly TRBD2 (5 bases). CDR3 nucleotides: TGTGCCAGCCGTCGGGGTCACGCGGAGGATGAGCAGTTCTTC. Amino acid sequence: CASRRGHAEDEQFF.